These 10 T cell receptor beta chains came from one sample sequenced in a study of cytomegalovirus exposure and HLA in healthy donors. Primers for the PCR totalled 60 Vbeta and 13 Jbeta. The table came from immunoSEQ multiplex PCR; TCRdb's copy has only in-frame clones and leaves some out. This table holds 170,000 or so clones, 80% found once. Sequenced sample: PBMCs. These receptors were collected from a man aged 25 to 40 in good health and CMV-seropositive.

The chain is built from TRBV19 and TRBJ1-1; possible D gene TRBD1, 5 bases. Trimming left V 6 bases short and J 8 bases short, with 13 bases between. Per the germline V gene, CDR1 is LNHDA and CDR2 is SQIVND (reference sequence). The CDR3 covers 12 residues. DNA for the CDR3: TGTGCCAGTAGGCCTCGACAGAAGGAAGCTTTCTTT. This codes for CASRPRQKEAFF.

The genes are TRBV7-2 and TRBJ2-7; TRBD1 agrees at 8 bases. The CDR3 is made up of 14 amino acids. J gave up 6 bases and V 5 bases, and 9 bases lay outside the gene matches. Germline assignment: CDR1 SGHTA and CDR2 FQGNSA. CDR3 region: CASSPRDRIGEQYF. CDR3 nucleotides: TGTGCCAGCAGCCCGCGGGACAGGATCGGCGAGCAGTACTTC.

The chain recombines TRBV4-3 with TRBJ2-1; 9 bases align to TRBD2. The CDR3 runs to 18 residues. With V trimmed by 0 bases and J by 7 bases, 13 bases remained unmatched. CDR1 is LGHNA, CDR2 YSLEER, per germline. The CDR3 sequence is CASSQDRFAGGPWNEQFF. CDR3 sequence (DNA): TGCGCCAGCAGCCAAGATCGGTTTGCGGGGGGGCCCTGGAATGAGCAGTTCTTC.

The rearrangement uses TRBV9 and TRBJ1-1; a possible D gene is TRBD1 (5 bases). Germline CDR1 reads SGDLS; CDR2 reads YYNGEE. CDR3 size: 16 residues. Trimming took 4 bases from V and 3 from J, leaving 19 bases between them. This chain's CDR3 is CASSPLGAPTHTEAFF. CDR3 in DNA: TGTGCCAGCAGCCCTCTAGGGGCCCCAACCCACACTGAAGCTTTCTTT.

The J gene is TRBJ2-3, the V gene TRBV30; TRBD2 might be the D (6 bases). The CDR3 totals 13 residues. Germline loops: CDR1 GTSNPN, CDR2 SVGIG (reference sequence). The V gene lost 2 bases and the J gene lost 6 bases, with 12 bases spanning the gap. CDR3: CAWSKRATDTQYF. CDR3 bases: TGTGCCTGGAGTAAGCGGGCTACGGATACGCAGTATTTT.

The rearrangement uses TRBV27 and TRBJ1-1; 7 bases match TRBD1. CDR3 length: 16 amino acids. Germline V gene lookup returns CDR1 MNHEY and CDR2 SMNVEV (reference sequence). The ends lost 1 base at V and 1 base at J; junction bases unmatched: 6. DNA of the CDR3: TGTGCCAGCAGTTTATGGCAGGGGGTGAGGAACACTGAAGCTTTCTTT. Amino acids: CASSLWQGVRNTEAFF.

The rearrangement links TRBV7-2 to TRBJ2-2, with 7 positions matching TRBD1. Germline CDR1 SGHTA, CDR2 FQGNSA. Trimming took 5 bases from V and 4 from J; bases not matched to a gene: 7. CDR3 size: 15 residues. The CDR3 spells CASSTDRPSTGELFF. CDR3 coding DNA: TGTGCCAGCAGCACGGACAGGCCCTCCACCGGGGAGCTGTTTTTT.

As regards this clone: At one of its ends the junction is not consistent with the germline gene, which may arise from a read error. The V call is TRBV25-1, the J call TRBJ1-2; TRBD1 agrees at 9 bases. The CDR3 is 11 amino acids. CDR1 and CDR2 (germline): MGHDK, SYGVNS. The chain's CDR3 is CASSATGGRVF. In DNA, the CDR3 is TGTGCCAGCAGTGCTACAGGGGGCCGGGTCTTC.

This clone was counted once. CDR3 loop: CASSPGLAGGQGQYF. As DNA, the CDR3 is TGCGCCAGCAGCCCGGGGCTAGCGGGGGGCCAGGGGCAGTATTTT. The chain uses TRBV10-2 and TRBJ2-3; 11 bases agree with TRBD2. The CDR3 spans 15 residues. Trimming removed 6 bases from V and 11 bases from J; junction bases left unmatched: 13. Per germline, CDR1 WSHSY and CDR2 SAAADI.

The chain joins TRBV19 to TRBJ1-1, with D hard to call. This CDR3 has 13 amino acids. The V gene lost 4 bases and the J gene lost 0 bases, with 6 bases spanning the gap. From germline, CDR1 is LNHDA and CDR2 SQIVND (reference sequence). The CDR3: CASSTKLNTEAFF. The CDR3 DNA is TGTGCCAGTAGTACCAAGCTGAACACTGAAGCTTTCTTT.